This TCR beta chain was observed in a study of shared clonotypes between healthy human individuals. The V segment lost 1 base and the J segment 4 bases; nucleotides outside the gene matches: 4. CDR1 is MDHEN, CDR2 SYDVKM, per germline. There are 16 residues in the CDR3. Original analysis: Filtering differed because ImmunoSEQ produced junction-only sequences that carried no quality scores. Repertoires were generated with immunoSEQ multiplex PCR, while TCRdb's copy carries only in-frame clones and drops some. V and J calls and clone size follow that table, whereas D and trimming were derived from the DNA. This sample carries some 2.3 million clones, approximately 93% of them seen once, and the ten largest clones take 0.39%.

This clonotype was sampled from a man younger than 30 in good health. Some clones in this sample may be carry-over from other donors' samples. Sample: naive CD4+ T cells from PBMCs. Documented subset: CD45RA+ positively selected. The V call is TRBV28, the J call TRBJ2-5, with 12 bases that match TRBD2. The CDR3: CASSLSGLAGLETQYF. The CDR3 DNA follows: TGTGCCAGCAGTTTATCCGGACTAGCGGGACTAGAGACCCAGTACTTC.